Shown below are 27 T cell receptor beta chains from a single sample sequenced in a study of CDR3 diversity in severe acne. TCRdb analysed the PCR reads with MiXCR anew, one entry per CDR3 protein. The sample records 79,000 or so distinct CDR3 sequences, about half being singletons. The specimen was blood. Receptors originate from a male donor with severe acne vulgaris.

This clonotype has a single count. The V and J genes are TRBV29-1 and TRBJ1-2, with 7 bases matching TRBD1. The CDR3 is made up of 13 amino acids. Trimming at V came to 3 bases and at J to 7 bases, leaving 8 bases not matched to a gene. Germline V gene sequence: CDR1 SQVTM, CDR2 ANQGSEA. CDR3 nucleotides: TGCAGCGTTGATGAAGAAACAGGGGCTGGCTACACCTTC. Translated, it gives CSVDEETGAGYTF.

This chain connects TRBV7-6 to TRBJ2-1; a weak D match, TRBD1 (7 bases). The CDR3 is made up of 15 amino acids. Trimming shortened V by 1 base and J by 13 bases, and 20 bases separated the two germline ends. Per the germline V gene, CDR1 is SGHVS and CDR2 is FNYEAQ. The CDR3 DNA is TGTGCCAGCAGCTTAGGCTCCCGGCCGCGGGACAGACAGTTCTTC. Amino acid sequence: CASSLGSRPRDRQFF. The complete variable domain, with remaining parts taken from reference TRBV7-6 and TRBJ2-1, reads GAGVSQSPRYKVTKRGQDVALRCDPISGHVSLYWYRQALGQGPEFLTYFNYEAQQDKSGLPNDRFSAERPEGSISTLTIQRTEQRDSAMYRCASSLGSRPRDRQFFGPGTRLTVL.

As to this clonotype: This may be a read error, as it is one base from a much larger clone. The chain uses TRBV2 and TRBJ2-5; TRBD2 agrees at 10 bases. This CDR3 region has 14 residues. CDR1 is SNHLY and CDR2 is FYNNEI in the germline V gene. The CDR3 nucleotides are TGTGCCAGCGCCTTTCTAGCGGGAGTAGAGGCCCAGTACTTC. It codes for CASAFLAGVEAQYF.

This clonotype has at least ten counts. The CDR3 DNA sequence: TGTGCCAGCAGCCTGAGAGAACAGCCCCAGCATTTT. It is translated as CASSLREQPQHF. The chain has TRBV7-9 and TRBJ1-5; D ambiguous. This CDR3 comprises 12 residues. CDR1 is SEHNR and CDR2 is FQNEAQ in the germline V gene (reference sequence). Trimming cost V 5 bases and J 7 bases, with 9 bases left between them.

There are many counts of this clonotype. The chain joins TRBV12-3 or TRBV12-4 to TRBJ2-1, with TRBD1 matching over 7 bases. V lost 3 bases to trimming and J lost 8 bases; unmatched junction nucleotides: 1. The CDR3 consists of 12 residues. Here the CDR3 DNA reads TGTGCCAGCAGTTTCGGGACAGATGAGCAGTTCTTC. Translating gives CASSFGTDEQFF.

The table lists this clonotype with many counts. The chain combines TRBV5-6 with TRBJ2-7; possibly TRBD1 for D (5 bases). The CDR3 length is 13 residues. The V gene's germline CDR1 is SGHDT and CDR2 YYEEEE. Trimming left V 3 bases short and J 6 bases short, with 13 bases between. CDR3 sequence (DNA): TGTGCCAGCAGCTCCCAGGGAATCGCCGAGCAGTACTTC. It encodes CASSSQGIAEQYF. Filled out from reference TRBV5-6 and TRBJ2-7, the complete variable domain reads DAGVTQSPTHLIKTRGQQVTLRCSPKSGHDTVSWYQQALGQGPQFIFQYYEEEERQRGNFPDRFSGHQFPNYSSELNVNALLLGDSALYLCASSSQGIAEQYFGPGTRLTVT.

V usage is TRBV25-1 and J usage is TRBJ2-3; TRBD2 matches at 10 bases. Germline values: CDR1 MGHDK, CDR2 SYGVNS. Unmatched junction bases numbered 17, after V lost 7 bases and J lost 4 bases. This CDR3 spans 18 amino acids. Here the CDR3 DNA reads TGTGCCAGCACCTCCCCGTTCCCCCTAGCGGGAGAGGCAGATACGCAGTATTTT. Its protein is CASTSPFPLAGEADTQYF.

CDR3: CAVGPNGGNTIYF. The CDR3 nucleotides read TGTGCAGTGGGTCCAAACGGTGGAAACACCATATATTTT. V and J are TRBV10-3 and TRBJ1-3; D gene uncertain. The germline CDR1 and CDR2 sequences are ENHRY and SYGVKD. CDR3 length equals 13 residues.

This clonotype showed up many times. The chain uses TRBV10-2 and TRBJ1-5; no clear D. This CDR3 comprises 16 residues. V was trimmed by 1 base and J by 0 bases, leaving 10 bases between them. Germline values: CDR1 WSHSY, CDR2 SAAADI. CDR3 protein: CASSEWVDYSNQPQHF. The CDR3 region has the DNA TGCGCCAGCAGTGAGTGGGTAGATTATAGCAATCAGCCCCAGCATTTT.

The chain carries TRBV2 and TRBJ1-6; D remains ambiguous. There are 11 residues in the CDR3. CDR1 SNHLY and CDR2 FYNNEI come from the germline V gene. Trimming took 7 bases from V and 9 from J, leaving 7 bases between them. CDR3 region: CASNGGSPLHF. CDR3 sequence (DNA): TGTGCCAGCAATGGCGGTTCACCCCTCCACTTT.

This chain connects TRBV25-1 to TRBJ1-2; no clear D. Germline V lookup: CDR1 MGHDK, CDR2 SYGVNS. V was pared by 2 bases and J by 6 bases, with 10 bases between. The CDR3 extends over 13 amino acids. In nucleotides, the CDR3 is TGTGCCAGCAGTGAAAGGACCGTCGATGGCTACACCTTC. Protein sequence: CASSERTVDGYTF.

The chain combines TRBV2 with TRBJ2-7; D is unresolved. The CDR3 has 13 amino acids. The germline gives CDR1 SNHLY, CDR2 FYNNEI. V lost 8 bases, J lost 5 bases, and 16 bases lay in between. This chain's CDR3 is CASLNSSRHEQYF. The CDR3 DNA is TGTGCCAGCCTTAATAGCTCCCGCCACGAGCAGTACTTC.

This rearrangement joins TRBV7-9 to TRBJ2-1; 9 nucleotides agree with TRBD2. CDR3 length equals 17 residues. The germline V gene encodes CDR1 SEHNR and CDR2 FQNEAQ (reference sequence). V was pared by 6 bases and J by 5 bases, with 14 bases of the junction left unmatched. CDR3 DNA: TGTGCCAGCAGTCCACTGCTGACGCGGGAGGGTCACAATGAGCAGTTCTTC. It codes for CASSPLLTREGHNEQFF.

The rearrangement uses TRBV6-2 or TRBV6-3 and TRBJ2-3; TRBD2 matches at 11 bases. The germline gives CDR1 MNHEY, CDR2 SVGEGT. J gave up 0 bases and V 2 bases, and 19 bases lay outside the gene matches. The CDR3 has 22 residues. CDR3 loop: CASSYPLVVSGRAYRSTDTQYF. The CDR3 DNA is TGTGCCAGCAGTTACCCCCTGGTGGTTAGCGGGAGGGCCTACCGGAGCACAGATACGCAGTATTTT.

The chain employs TRBV9 and TRBJ2-6; weak D call: TRBD1 (7 bases). The V and J ends lost 7 bases and 0 bases respectively, with 17 bases between them. The length of the CDR3 is 17 residues. Germline values: CDR1 SGDLS, CDR2 YYNGEE. CDR3 bases: TGTGCCAGCCAGGGGGGCAGGTTCTACTCTGGGGCCAACGTCCTGACTTTC. Protein sequence: CASQGGRFYSGANVLTF.

The chain combines TRBV10-2 with TRBJ2-7; no reliable D call. The germline CDR1 and CDR2 sequences are WSHSY and SAAADI. This CDR3 has 13 residues. Trimming shortened V by 2 bases and J by 9 bases, and 14 bases separated the two germline ends. CDR3 nucleotides: TGCGCCAGCAGTGAGAGACTTCTGTACTGGCAGTACTTC. It yields the protein CASSERLLYWQYF.

This clonotype appeared many times. The chain carries TRBV6-5 and TRBJ2-3, with D uncertain. The CDR3 spans 11 residues. Per germline, CDR1 MNHEY and CDR2 SVGAGI. Trimming stripped 6 bases from V and 5 bases from J, with 6 bases between. This chain's CDR3 is CASRKVDTQYF. For the CDR3, the DNA is TGTGCCAGCAGGAAGGTAGATACGCAGTATTTT.

This chain joins TRBV19 and TRBJ1-4; D unresolved. The CDR3 length is 15 residues. V lost 3 bases, J lost 0 bases, and 8 bases lay in between. Looked up from germline, CDR1 is LNHDA and CDR2 is SQIVND (reference sequence). Here the CDR3 DNA reads TGTGCCAGTAGTATTGGGTTGTCAACTAATGAAAAACTGTTTTTT. As protein: CASSIGLSTNEKLFF.

V and J are TRBV20-1 and TRBJ2-1; 14 nucleotides agree with TRBD2. The CDR3 extends over 14 amino acids. Germline V gene data show CDR1 as DFQATT and CDR2 as SNEGSKA (reference sequence). V lost 8 bases, J lost 6 bases, and 6 bases stayed unmatched. CDR3 amino acids: CSPETSGRANEQFF. CDR3 DNA sequence: TGCAGTCCGGAGACTAGCGGGAGGGCCAATGAGCAGTTCTTC.

This clonotype was counted at least ten times. V and J are TRBV27 and TRBJ2-7; 8 positions agree with TRBD1. Germline V gene lookup returns CDR1 MNHEY and CDR2 SMNVEV (reference sequence). CDR3 length: 15 residues. V trimming: 2 bases; J trimming: 9 bases; junction bases outside the gene matches: 12. DNA of the CDR3: TGTGCCAGCAGTTTAGTGGGGACAGGCGGAACCGGGCAGTACTTC. Its protein product is CASSLVGTGGTGQYF.

The table lists this clonotype with a few counts. V usage is TRBV20-1 and J usage is TRBJ2-1; no clear D gene. V shed 6 bases and J shed 7 bases, with 1 base lying between them. The CDR3 loop spans 8 amino acids. CDR1 is DFQATT, CDR2 SNEGSKA, per germline (reference sequence). CDR3 sequence: CSANEQFF. The CDR3, as DNA: TGCAGTGCAAATGAGCAGTTCTTC.

On this clonotype itself: A much larger clone sits a single nucleotide away, making a read error possible. CDR3 amino acids: CASSPDREIQYF. CDR3 nucleotides: TGTGCCAGCAGTCCCGACAGGGAGATCCAGTACTTC. The V call is TRBV6-5, the J call TRBJ2-5, with 7 bases fitting TRBD1. Germline V CDR1 and CDR2: MNHEY, SVGAGI. CDR3 size: 12 residues.

V is TRBV7-9 and J is TRBJ1-2, with D hard to call. The CDR3 is 8 residues long. Trimming cost V 9 bases and J 8 bases, with 4 bases left between them. Germline CDR1 SEHNR, CDR2 FQNEAQ (reference sequence). CDR3 loop: CARGGYTF. The CDR3 DNA reads as TGTGCCAGGGGGGGCTACACCTTC.

Worth noting for this clonotype: The final CDR3 position lacks the conserved phenylalanine or tryptophan, pointing to a likely read error. This chain uses TRBV24-1 with TRBJ1-1; TRBD1 might be the D (5 bases). In germline, CDR1 is KGHDR, CDR2 SFDVKD. V was cut by 10 bases and J by 11 bases, with 28 bases left in between. CDR3 length: 15 residues. The CDR3 sequence: CATKQETHIRARAFL. CDR3 coding DNA: TGTGCCACGAAACAGGAGACCCATATTCGGGCGAGGGCTTTCCTT.

As concerns this clonotype: The junction differs from germline at one of its ends, possibly a read error. The chain combines TRBV7-9 with TRBJ2-1; 14 bases map to TRBD2. The CDR3 length is 16 residues. The V gene's germline CDR1 is SEHNR and CDR2 FQNEAQ (reference sequence). CDR3 residues: CASSLATSGRVYEQFF. CDR3 DNA: TGTGCCAGCAGCCTAGCGACTAGCGGGAGGGTCTATGAGCAGTTCTTC.

On this clonotype itself: This may stem from a read error, because a much larger clone lies one nucleotide away. This chain uses TRBV19 with TRBJ2-1; D possibly corresponds to TRBD2 (5 bases). The CDR3 has 15 residues. Germline assignment: CDR1 LNHDA and CDR2 SQIVND (reference sequence). CDR3 residues: CASSMRTDSYNKQFF. Written as DNA, the CDR3 is TGTGCCAGTAGTATGCGAACGGACTCCTACAATAAGCAGTTCTTC.

As to this clonotype: With a much larger clone just one base away, this may be a read error. This sequence joins TRBV5-4 and TRBJ2-7; D possibly corresponds to TRBD2 (6 bases). Germline CDR1 is SGHNT and CDR2 is YYREEE (reference sequence). The CDR3 runs to 15 residues. The CDR3 region is CANSFDLNLGGEQYF. CDR3 DNA: TGTGCCAACAGCTTCGACCTAAACCTCGGGGGTGAGCAGTACTTC.